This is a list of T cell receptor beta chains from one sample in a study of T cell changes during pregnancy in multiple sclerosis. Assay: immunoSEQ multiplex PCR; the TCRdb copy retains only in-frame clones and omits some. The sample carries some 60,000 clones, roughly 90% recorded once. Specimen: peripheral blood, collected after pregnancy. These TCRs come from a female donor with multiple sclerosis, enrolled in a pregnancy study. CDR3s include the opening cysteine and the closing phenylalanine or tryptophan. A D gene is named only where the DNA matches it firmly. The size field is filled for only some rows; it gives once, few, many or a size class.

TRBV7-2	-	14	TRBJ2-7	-	CASSLVVGGYEQYF	TGTGCCAGCAGCTTAGTAGTCGGGGGCTACGAGCAGTACTTC
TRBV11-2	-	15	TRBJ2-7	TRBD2	CASSSDRGGRYEQYF	TGTGCCAGCAGCTCCGATCGGGGGGGGCGTTACGAGCAGTACTTC
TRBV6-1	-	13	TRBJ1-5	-	CASSGGHGQPQHF	TGTGCCAGCAGTGGTGGACATGGACAGCCCCAGCATTTT
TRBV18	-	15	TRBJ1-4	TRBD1	CASSPLGQGHEKLFF	TGTGCCAGCTCACCCTTAGGACAGGGCCATGAAAAACTGTTTTTT
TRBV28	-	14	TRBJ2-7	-	CASSLRGWSYEQYF	TGTGCCAGCTCCCTCCGGGGTTGGTCCTACGAGCAGTACTTC
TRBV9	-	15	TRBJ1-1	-	CASSIGAEQNTEAFF	TGTGCCAGCAGCATTGGGGCGGAGCAGAACACTGAAGCTTTCTTT
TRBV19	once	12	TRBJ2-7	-	CASSGNSYEQYF	TGTGCCAGTAGTGGCAACTCCTACGAGCAGTACTTC
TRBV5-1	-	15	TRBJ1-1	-	CASSLAQGMNTEAFF	TGCGCCAGCAGCTTGGCTCAGGGGATGAACACTGAAGCTTTCTTT
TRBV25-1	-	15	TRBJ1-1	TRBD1	CASSEDTGGWTEAFF	TGTGCCAGCAGTGAAGACACAGGGGGCTGGACTGAAGCTTTCTTT
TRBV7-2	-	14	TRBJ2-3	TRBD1	CASSQDRETDTQYF	TGTGCCAGCAGCCAGGACAGGGAAACAGATACGCAGTATTTT
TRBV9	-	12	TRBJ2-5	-	CASSVEGETQYF	TGTGCCAGCAGCGTGGAGGGAGAGACCCAGTACTTC
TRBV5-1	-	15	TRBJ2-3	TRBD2	CASSSLAGGTDTQYF	TGCGCCAGCAGCTCCCTAGCGGGGGGGACAGATACGCAGTATTTT
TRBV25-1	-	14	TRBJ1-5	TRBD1	CASSSGGPNQPQHF	TGTGCCAGCAGTTCAGGGGGCCCAAATCAGCCCCAGCATTTT
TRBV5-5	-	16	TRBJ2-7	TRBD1	CASSLTGTGGNYEQYF	TGTGCCAGCAGCTTAACCGGGACAGGGGGCAACTACGAGCAGTACTTC
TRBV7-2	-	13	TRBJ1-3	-	CASSPSSGNTIYF	TGTGCCAGCAGTCCGAGCTCTGGAAACACCATATATTTT
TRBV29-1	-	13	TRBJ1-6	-	CSVGQGKDSPLHF	TGCAGCGTTGGCCAGGGAAAAGACTCACCCCTCCACTTT
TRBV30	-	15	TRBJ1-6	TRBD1	CAWSVLTGRNSPLHF	TGTGCCTGGAGTGTACTGACAGGGCGGAATTCACCCCTCCACTTT
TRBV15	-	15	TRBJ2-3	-	CATSRHLQGTDTQYF	TGTGCCACCAGCAGACATCTTCAGGGGACAGATACGCAGTATTTT
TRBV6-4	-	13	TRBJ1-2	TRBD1	CASRNGQGEGYTF	TGTGCCAGCAGGAATGGACAGGGTGAAGGCTACACCTTC
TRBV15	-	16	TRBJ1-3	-	CATSSGYRNSGNTIYF	TGTGCCACCAGCAGCGGGTATCGAAACTCTGGAAACACCATATATTTT
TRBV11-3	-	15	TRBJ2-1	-	CASSLDGGRYNEQFF	TGTGCCAGCAGCTTAGACGGGGGGCGATACAATGAGCAGTTCTTC
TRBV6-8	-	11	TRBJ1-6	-	CASCWGRALHF	TGTGCCAGCTGCTGGGGGAGGGCCCTCCACTTT
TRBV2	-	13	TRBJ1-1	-	CASDGPVNTEAFF	TGTGCCAGCGATGGGCCGGTTAACACTGAAGCTTTCTTT
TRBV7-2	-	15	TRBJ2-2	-	CASSSRVLGTGELFF	TGTGCCAGCAGCTCCAGGGTTTTGGGTACCGGGGAGCTGTTTTTT
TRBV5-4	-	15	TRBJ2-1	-	CASSLSQGPYNEQFF	TGTGCCAGCAGCTTGTCCCAGGGTCCCTACAATGAGCAGTTCTTC
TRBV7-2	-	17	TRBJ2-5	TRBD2	CASSLTGTSGGVWTQYF	TGTGCCAGCAGCTTAACAGGCACTAGCGGGGGGGTGTGGACCCAGTACTTC
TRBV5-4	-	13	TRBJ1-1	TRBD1	CASSPDRDTEAFF	TGTGCCAGCAGCCCGGACAGGGACACTGAAGCTTTCTTT
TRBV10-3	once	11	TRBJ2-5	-	CAISAGLVQYF	TGTGCCATCAGTGCGGGGTTAGTCCAGTACTTC
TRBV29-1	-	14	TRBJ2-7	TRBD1	CSVKPGQGIDEQYF	TGCAGCGTTAAGCCGGGACAGGGAATCGACGAGCAGTACTTC
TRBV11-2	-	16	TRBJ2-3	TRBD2	CASSVRLAGNTDTQYF	TGTGCCAGCAGCGTCAGACTAGCGGGGAACACAGATACGCAGTATTTT
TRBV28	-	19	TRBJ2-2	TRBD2	CASSSFPMRGWWDTGELFF	TGTGCCAGCAGTTCCTTCCCTATGCGGGGGTGGTGGGACACCGGGGAGCTGTTTTTT
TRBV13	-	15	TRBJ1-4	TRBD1	CASSQQGATNEKLFF	TGTGCCAGCAGTCAGCAGGGGGCAACTAATGAAAAACTGTTTTTT
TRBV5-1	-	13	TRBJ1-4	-	CASSSKVEEKLFF	TGCGCCAGCAGCTCTAAGGTGGAGGAAAAACTGTTTTTT
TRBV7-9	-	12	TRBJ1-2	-	CASSAGNYGYTF	TGTGCCTCCTCCGCCGGGAACTATGGCTACACCTTC
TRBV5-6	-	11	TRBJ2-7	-	CASSRTDEQYF	TGTGCCAGCAGCCGGACAGACGAGCAGTACTTC
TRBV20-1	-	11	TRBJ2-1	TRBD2	CSAMGGDEQFF	TGCAGTGCTATGGGGGGGGATGAGCAGTTCTTC
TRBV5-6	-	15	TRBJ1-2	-	CASSLGTTNNYGYTF	TGTGCCAGCAGCCTAGGGACAACTAACAACTATGGCTACACCTTC
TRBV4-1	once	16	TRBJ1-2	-	CASSQVQRVVTYGYTF	TGCGCCAGCAGCCAAGTTCAACGCGTAGTTACTTATGGCTACACCTTC